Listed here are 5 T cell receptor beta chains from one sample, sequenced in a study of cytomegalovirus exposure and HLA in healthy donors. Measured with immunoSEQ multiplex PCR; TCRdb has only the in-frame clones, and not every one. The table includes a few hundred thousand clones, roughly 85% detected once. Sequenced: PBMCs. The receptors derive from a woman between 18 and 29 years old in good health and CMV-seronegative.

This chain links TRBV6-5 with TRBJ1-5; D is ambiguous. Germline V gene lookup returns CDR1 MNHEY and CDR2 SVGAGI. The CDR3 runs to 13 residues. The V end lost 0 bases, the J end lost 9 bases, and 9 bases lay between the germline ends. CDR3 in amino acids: CASSYSVRGPQHF. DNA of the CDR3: TGTGCCAGCAGTTACTCTGTCCGCGGGCCCCAGCATTTT.

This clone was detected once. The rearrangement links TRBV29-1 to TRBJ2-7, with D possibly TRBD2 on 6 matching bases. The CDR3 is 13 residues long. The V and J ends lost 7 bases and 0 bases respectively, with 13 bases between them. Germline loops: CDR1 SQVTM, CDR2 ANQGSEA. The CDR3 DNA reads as TGCAGCGCCGTGCGGGACTCCTCCTACGAGCAGTACTTC. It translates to CSAVRDSSYEQYF.

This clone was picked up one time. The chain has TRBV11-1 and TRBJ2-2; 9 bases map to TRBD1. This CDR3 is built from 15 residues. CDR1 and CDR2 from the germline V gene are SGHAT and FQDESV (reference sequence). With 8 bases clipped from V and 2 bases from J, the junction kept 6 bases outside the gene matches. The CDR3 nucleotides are TGTGCCAGCCGCCCGACAGGGGGAAACACCGGGGAGCTGTTTTTT. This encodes CASRPTGGNTGELFF.

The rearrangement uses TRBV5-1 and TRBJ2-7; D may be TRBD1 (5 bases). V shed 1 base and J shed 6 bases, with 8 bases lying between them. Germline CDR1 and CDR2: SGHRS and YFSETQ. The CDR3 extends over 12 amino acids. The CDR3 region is CASSLLGVEQYF. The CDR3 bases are TGCGCCAGCAGCTTGTTAGGGGTCGAGCAGTACTTC.

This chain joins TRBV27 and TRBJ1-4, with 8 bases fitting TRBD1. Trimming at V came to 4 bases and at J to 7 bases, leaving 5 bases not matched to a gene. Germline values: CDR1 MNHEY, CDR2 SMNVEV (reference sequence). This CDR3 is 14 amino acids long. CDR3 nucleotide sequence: TGTGCCAGCAGTTACACAGGGGGTAGTGAAAAACTGTTTTTT. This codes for CASSYTGGSEKLFF.